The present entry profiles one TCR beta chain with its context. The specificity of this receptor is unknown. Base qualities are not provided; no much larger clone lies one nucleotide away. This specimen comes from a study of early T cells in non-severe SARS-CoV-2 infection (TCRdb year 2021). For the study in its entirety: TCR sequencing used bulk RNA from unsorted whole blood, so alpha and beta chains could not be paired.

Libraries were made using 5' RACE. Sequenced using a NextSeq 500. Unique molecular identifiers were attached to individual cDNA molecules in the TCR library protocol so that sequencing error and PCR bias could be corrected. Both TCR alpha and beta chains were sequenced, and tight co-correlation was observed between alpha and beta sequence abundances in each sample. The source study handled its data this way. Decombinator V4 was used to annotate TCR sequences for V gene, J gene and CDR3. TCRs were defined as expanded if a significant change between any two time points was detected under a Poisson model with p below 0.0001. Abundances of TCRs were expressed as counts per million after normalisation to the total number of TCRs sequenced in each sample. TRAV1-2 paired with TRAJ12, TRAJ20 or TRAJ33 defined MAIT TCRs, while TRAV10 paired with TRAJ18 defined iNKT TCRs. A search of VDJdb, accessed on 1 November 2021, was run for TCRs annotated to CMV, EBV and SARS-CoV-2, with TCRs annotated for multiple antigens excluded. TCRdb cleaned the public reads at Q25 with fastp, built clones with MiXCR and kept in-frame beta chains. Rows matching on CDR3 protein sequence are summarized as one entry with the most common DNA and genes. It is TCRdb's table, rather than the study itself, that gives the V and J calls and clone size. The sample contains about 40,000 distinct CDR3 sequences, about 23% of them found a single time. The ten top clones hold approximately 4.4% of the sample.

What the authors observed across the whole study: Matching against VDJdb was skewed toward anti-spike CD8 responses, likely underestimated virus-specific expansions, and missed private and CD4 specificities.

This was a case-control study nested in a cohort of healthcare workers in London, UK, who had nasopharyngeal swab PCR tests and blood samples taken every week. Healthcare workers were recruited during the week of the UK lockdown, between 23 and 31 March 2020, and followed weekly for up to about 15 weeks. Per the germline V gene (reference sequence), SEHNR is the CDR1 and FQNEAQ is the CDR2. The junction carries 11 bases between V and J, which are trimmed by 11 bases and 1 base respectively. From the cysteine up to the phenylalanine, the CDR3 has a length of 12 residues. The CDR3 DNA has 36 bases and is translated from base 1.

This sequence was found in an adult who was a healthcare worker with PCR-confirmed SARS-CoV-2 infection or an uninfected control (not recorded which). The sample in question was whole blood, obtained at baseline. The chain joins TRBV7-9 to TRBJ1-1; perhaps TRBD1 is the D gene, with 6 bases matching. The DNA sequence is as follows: TGTGCCTGGGGGGGGCAGAACACTGAAGCTTTCTTT. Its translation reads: CAWGGQNTEAFF.